Listed here is a single T cell receptor beta chain. This sample stems from a study of control samples from healthy donors and cancer patients. The CDR3 totals 16 residues. Germline CDR1 is LNHDA and CDR2 is SQIVND (reference sequence). Trimming removed 5 bases from V and 4 bases from J; junction bases left unmatched: 9. Repertoires were generated with immunoSEQ multiplex PCR, while TCRdb's copy carries only in-frame clones and drops some. The data contain under 450,000 clones, 75% to 95% of them singletons. Material for sequencing was PBMCs. The V gene is TRBV19, the J gene TRBJ2-5; TRBD1 aligns across 11 bases. This TCR was recovered from a man aged 35 to 55 with head and neck cancer. In nucleotides, the CDR3 is TGTGCCAGTAGTCCGAAGGGACAGGGGGTTTTAGAGACCCAGTACTTC. Protein product: CASSPKGQGVLETQYF. Combining the CDR3 with reference TRBV19 and TRBJ2-5 gives the whole variable domain DGGITQSPKYLFRKEGQNVTLSCEQNLNHDAMYWYRQDPGQGLRLIYYSQIVNDFQKGDIAEGYSVSREKKESFPLTVTSAQKNPTAFYLCASSPKGQGVLETQYFGPGTRLLVL.